A selection of T cell receptor beta chains follows, all from one sample in a study of blood T cells in healthy people across ages. TCRdb used MiXCR to reprocess the 5' RACE reads, holding one entry per CDR3 protein. The data show about 640,000 distinct CDR3 sequences, approximately 30% seen once. Sequencing was carried out using blood. The receptors originated from a woman of 80 years or more in good health. CDR3s include the opening cysteine and the closing phenylalanine or tryptophan. Each record gives: clone size, V gene, J gene, D gene, CDR3 length, CDR3 DNA, CDR3 protein. A D gene is named only where the DNA matches it firmly. Rows give clone size only sometimes, using once, few, many, or a class for an expanded clone.

>many|TRBV5-1|TRBJ2-7|TRBD2|16
TGCGCCAGCAGCCAGAGGGCGGGGGGGCTTACCTACGAGCAGTACTTC
CASSQRAGGLTYEQYF
>many|TRBV5-1|TRBJ2-3|-|15
TGCGCCAGCAATAGACAATTCCCTAGCACAGATACGCAGTATTTT
CASNRQFPSTDTQYF
>many|TRBV15|TRBJ1-2|-|14
TGTGCCACCAGCAGAGCGACGGGGCAGGGAGGCTACACCTTC
CATSRATGQGGYTF
>many|TRBV10-3|TRBJ2-5|TRBD2|13
TGTGCCATCCGGACTAGCGGGGGAGAGACCCAGTACTTC
CAIRTSGGETQYF
>-|TRBV20-1|TRBJ1-2|TRBD1|15
TGCAGTGCTAGAGATCCGGGACAGGCTAACTATGGCTACACCTTC
CSARDPGQANYGYTF
>many|TRBV5-8|TRBJ2-3|TRBD2|15
TGTGCCAGCAGCAGGGGACTAGCGGGGGTAGATACGCAGTATTTT
CASSRGLAGVDTQYF
>many|TRBV12-3/TRBV12-4|TRBJ2-3|TRBD1|15
TGTGCCAGCAGCATTACAGGGGATCGCACAGATACGCAGTATTTT
CASSITGDRTDTQYF
>-|TRBV18|TRBJ1-6|-|15
TGTGCCAGCTCACCACCGCGTCAGGGGCGCTCACCCCTCCACTTT
CASSPPRQGRSPLHF
>few|TRBV27|TRBJ1-5|TRBD1|14
TGTGCCAGCAGTTTCCGGGACAGCACCAGGACCCAGCATTTT
CASSFRDSTRTQHF
>-|TRBV7-2|TRBJ1-2|-|13
TGTGCCAGCAGCTGGGGACTATCTGGTGGCCACACCTTC
CASSWGLSGGHTF
>many|TRBV27|TRBJ2-1|TRBD1|17
TGTGCCAGCAGTTTATCGATCTACAGGGGTTGGGACAATGAGCAGTTCTTC
CASSLSIYRGWDNEQFF
>few|TRBV4-3|TRBJ2-5|TRBD1|18
TGCGCCAGCAGCCAAGAAAGTTTCGGACAGGGGGCAAGGAATGAGCAGTACTTC
CASSQESFGQGARNEQYF
>-|TRBV30|TRBJ2-7|-|16
TGTGCCTGGAGTGCCCTAGGAATCGGGAGCACCTACGAGCAGTACTTC
CAWSALGIGSTYEQYF
>many|TRBV7-9|TRBJ1-1|-|12
TGTGCCAGCACAATCCCTCCGGGTGAAGCTTTCTTT
CASTIPPGEAFF
>-|TRBV12-3/TRBV12-4|TRBJ2-3|-|14
TGTGCCAGCAGACCGAGAGTGAGAGCAGATGTGCAGTATTTT
CASRPRVRADVQYF
>many|TRBV20-1|TRBJ2-7|-|15
TGCAGTGCTAGAGATGTGGCAGGTTCATCCTACGAGCAGTACTTC
CSARDVAGSSYEQYF
>many|TRBV4-1|TRBJ1-4|-|16
TGCGCCAGCAGCCAAGGTCAGACCAGCTTGAGGGAAAAACTGTTTTTT
CASSQGQTSLREKLFF
>-|TRBV4-1|TRBJ2-5|-|16
TGCGCCAGCAGCCAAGATCTAGTCGCCGGAGGGGAGACCCAGTACTTC
CASSQDLVAGGETQYF
>once|TRBV14|TRBJ2-5|-|16
TGTGCCAGCAACCAAGTAGCACTGGCCACGAACAATGAGCAGTACTTC
CASNQVALATNNEQYF
>many|TRBV7-6|TRBJ2-1|TRBD2|15
TGTGCCAGCAGTTACGGACTAGCGGGCCAGGGGCAGCAGTTCTTC
CASSYGLAGQGQQFF
>many|TRBV7-8|TRBJ2-1|-|15
TGTGCCAGCAGCTTAACACAGCTCTCCTACAATGAGCAGTTCTTC
CASSLTQLSYNEQFF
>-|TRBV7-8|TRBJ2-7|-|17
TGTGCCAGCAGCTTAGCGTCTGCAGGCGTTAATGCGCACGAGCAGTACTTC
CASSLASAGVNAHEQYF